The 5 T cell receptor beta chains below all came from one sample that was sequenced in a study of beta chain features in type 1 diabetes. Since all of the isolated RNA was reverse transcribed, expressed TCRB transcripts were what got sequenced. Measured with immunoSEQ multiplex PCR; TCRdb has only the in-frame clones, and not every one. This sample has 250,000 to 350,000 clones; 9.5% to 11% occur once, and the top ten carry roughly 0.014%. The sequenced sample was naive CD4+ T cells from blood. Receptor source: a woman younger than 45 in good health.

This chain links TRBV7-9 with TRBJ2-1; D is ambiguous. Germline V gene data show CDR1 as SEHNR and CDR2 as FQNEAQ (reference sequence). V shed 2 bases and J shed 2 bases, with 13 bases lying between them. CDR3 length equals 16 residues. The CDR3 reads CASSLLRSPTYNEQFF. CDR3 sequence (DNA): TGTGCCAGCAGCTTATTGCGGTCCCCTACCTACAATGAGCAGTTCTTC. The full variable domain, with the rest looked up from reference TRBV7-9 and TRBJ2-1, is DTGVSQNPRHKITKRGQNVTFRCDPISEHNRLYWYRQTLGQGPEFLTYFQNEAQLEKSRLLSDRFSAERPKGSFSTLEIQRTEQGDSAMYLCASSLLRSPTYNEQFFGPGTRLTVL.

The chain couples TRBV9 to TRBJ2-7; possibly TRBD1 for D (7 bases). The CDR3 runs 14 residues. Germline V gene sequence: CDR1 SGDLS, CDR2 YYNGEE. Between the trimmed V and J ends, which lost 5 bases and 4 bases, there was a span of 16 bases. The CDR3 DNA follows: TGTGCCAGCAGTGTTTCGACAGGGACTTACGAGCAGTACTTC. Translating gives CASSVSTGTYEQYF.

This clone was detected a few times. CDR3 residues: CASSKGLAGVLDTQYF. CDR3 sequence (DNA): TGTGCCAGCAGCAAGGGCCTAGCGGGAGTGCTAGATACGCAGTATTTT. The V call is TRBV7-9, the J call TRBJ2-3; 10 bases match TRBD2. V lost 5 bases and J lost 5; bases outside the gene matches: 10. Germline V gives CDR1 SEHNR, CDR2 FQNEAQ (reference sequence). This CDR3 is built from 16 residues.

CDR3 DNA: TGCGCCAGCAGCTTGCTAGCGGAGACCCAGTACTTC. Protein: CASSLLAETQYF. V is TRBV5-1 and J is TRBJ2-5; D possibly corresponds to TRBD2 (6 bases). The CDR3 extends over 12 amino acids. Germline loops: CDR1 SGHRS, CDR2 YFSETQ. V was cut by 1 base and J by 5 bases, with 6 bases left in between. The entire variable domain, with the rest obtained from reference TRBV5-1 and TRBJ2-5, is as follows: KAGVTQTPRYLIKTRGQQVTLSCSPISGHRSVSWYQQTPGQGLQFLFEYFSETQRNKGNFPGRFSGRQFSNSRSEMNVSTLELGDSALYLCASSLLAETQYFGPGTRLLVL.

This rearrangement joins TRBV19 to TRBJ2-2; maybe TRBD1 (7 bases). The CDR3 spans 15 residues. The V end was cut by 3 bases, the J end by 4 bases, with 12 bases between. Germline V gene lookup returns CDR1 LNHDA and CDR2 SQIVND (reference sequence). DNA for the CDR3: TGTGCCAGTAGTATGGACAGGCGGGGCACCGGGGAGCTGTTTTTT. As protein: CASSMDRRGTGELFF.